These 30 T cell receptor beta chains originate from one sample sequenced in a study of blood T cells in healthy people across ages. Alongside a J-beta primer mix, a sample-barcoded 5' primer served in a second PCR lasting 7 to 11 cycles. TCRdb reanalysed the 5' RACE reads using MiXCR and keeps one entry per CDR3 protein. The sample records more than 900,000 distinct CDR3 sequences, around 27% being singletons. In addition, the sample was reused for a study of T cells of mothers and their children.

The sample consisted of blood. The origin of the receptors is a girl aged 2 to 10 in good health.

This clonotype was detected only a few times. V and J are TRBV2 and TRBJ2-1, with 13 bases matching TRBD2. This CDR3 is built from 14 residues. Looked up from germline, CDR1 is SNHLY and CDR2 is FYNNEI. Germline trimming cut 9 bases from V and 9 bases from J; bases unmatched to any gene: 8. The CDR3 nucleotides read TGTGCCAGTTTACTAGCGGGGGGGCCGGCTGAGCAGTTCTTC. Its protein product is CASLLAGGPAEQFF.

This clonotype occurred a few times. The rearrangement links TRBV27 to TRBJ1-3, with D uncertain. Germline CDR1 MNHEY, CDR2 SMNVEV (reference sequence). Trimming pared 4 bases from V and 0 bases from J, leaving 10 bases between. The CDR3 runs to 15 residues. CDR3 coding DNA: TGTGCCAGCAGTTCAACGCTAACCTCTGGAAACACCATATATTTT. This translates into CASSSTLTSGNTIYF.

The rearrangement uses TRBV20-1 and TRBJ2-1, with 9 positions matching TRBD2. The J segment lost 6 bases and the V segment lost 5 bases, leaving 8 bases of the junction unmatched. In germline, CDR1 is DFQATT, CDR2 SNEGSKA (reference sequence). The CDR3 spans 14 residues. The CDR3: CSARGRVNSNEQFF. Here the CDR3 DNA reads TGCAGTGCTCGCGGGAGGGTTAATAGCAATGAGCAGTTCTTC.

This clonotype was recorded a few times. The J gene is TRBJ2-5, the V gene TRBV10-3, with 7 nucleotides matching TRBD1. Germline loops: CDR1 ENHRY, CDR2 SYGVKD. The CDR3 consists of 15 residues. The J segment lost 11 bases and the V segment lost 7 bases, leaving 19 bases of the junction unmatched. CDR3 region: CAIKPTTGTSYEQYF. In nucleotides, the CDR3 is TGTGCCATCAAGCCCACGACAGGGACCTCCTATGAGCAGTACTTC.

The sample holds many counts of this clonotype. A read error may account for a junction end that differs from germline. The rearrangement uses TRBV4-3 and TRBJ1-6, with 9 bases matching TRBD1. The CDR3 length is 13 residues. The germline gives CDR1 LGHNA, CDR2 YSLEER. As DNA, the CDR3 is TGCGCCAGCAGCCAAGATAGGGGACAGGGAGCTAGATTT. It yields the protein CASSQDRGQGARF.

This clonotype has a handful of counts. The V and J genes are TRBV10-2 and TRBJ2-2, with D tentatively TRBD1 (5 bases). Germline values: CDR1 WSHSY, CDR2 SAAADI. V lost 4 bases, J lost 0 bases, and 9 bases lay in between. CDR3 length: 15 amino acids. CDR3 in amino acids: CASSGTITNTGELFF. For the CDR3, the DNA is TGCGCCAGCAGTGGGACAATCACGAACACCGGGGAGCTGTTTTTT.

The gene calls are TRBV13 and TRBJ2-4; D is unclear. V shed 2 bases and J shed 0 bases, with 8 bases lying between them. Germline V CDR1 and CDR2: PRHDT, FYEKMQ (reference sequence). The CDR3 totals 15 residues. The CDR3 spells CASSLSAEAKNIQYF. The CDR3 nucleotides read TGTGCCAGCAGCTTATCGGCAGAAGCCAAAAACATTCAGTACTTC.

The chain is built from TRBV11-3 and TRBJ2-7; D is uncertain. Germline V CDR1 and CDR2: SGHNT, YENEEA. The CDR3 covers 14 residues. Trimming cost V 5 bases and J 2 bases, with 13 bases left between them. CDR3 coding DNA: TGTGCCAGCAGCCCCCCTATTGTTCCCTACGAGCAGTACTTC. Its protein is CASSPPIVPYEQYF.

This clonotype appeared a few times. In DNA form, the CDR3 reads TGTGCCAGCACTACCACGGGACAGCTCACAGATACGCAGTATTTT. Encoded protein: CASTTTGQLTDTQYF. The chain recombines TRBV5-5 with TRBJ2-3; 7 bases are shared with TRBD1. CDR3 size: 15 residues. Germline V gene data show CDR1 as SGHKS and CDR2 as YYEKEE (reference sequence). The J segment lost 2 bases and the V segment lost 6 bases, leaving 9 bases of the junction unmatched.

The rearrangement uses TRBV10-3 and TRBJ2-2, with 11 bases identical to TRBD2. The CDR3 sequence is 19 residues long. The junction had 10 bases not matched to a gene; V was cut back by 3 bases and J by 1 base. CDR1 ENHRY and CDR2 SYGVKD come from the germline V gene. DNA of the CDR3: TGTGCCATCAGTGACTTCCTAGCGGGGGGCCCAGAGAACACCGGGGAGCTGTTTTTT. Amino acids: CAISDFLAGGPENTGELFF.

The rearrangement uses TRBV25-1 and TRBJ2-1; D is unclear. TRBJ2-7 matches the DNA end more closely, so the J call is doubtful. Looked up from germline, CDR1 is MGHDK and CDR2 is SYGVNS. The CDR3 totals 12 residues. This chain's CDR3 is CASSLVKGEQYF. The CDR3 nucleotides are TGTGCCAGCAGTCTCGTTAAGGGCGAGCAGTACTTC.

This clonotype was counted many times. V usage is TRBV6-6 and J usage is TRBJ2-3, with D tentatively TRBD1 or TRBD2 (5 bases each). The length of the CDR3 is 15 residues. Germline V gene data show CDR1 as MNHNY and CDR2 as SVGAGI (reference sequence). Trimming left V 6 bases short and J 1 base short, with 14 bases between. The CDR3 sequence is CASSLFRDGTDTQYF. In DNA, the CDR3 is TGTGCCAGCAGCCTCTTCCGGGACGGCACAGATACGCAGTATTTT.

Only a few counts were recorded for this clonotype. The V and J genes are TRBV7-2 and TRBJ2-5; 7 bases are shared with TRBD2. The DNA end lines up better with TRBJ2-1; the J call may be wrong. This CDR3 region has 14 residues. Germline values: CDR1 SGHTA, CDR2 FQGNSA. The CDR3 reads CASSLGGGSEEQFF. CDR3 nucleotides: TGTGCCAGCAGCTTAGGGGGGGGTTCAGAGGAGCAGTTCTTC.

DNA for the CDR3: TGTGCCAGCAGTGAAGCCCGCGGGGCAGCCGTCTACAATGAGCAGTTCTTC. This translates into CASSEARGAAVYNEQFF. The V gene is TRBV6-1, the J gene TRBJ2-1; possibly TRBD2 for D (6 bases). Trimming left V 0 bases short and J 3 bases short, with 15 bases between. The length of the CDR3 is 17 residues. The germline V gene has CDR1 MNHNS and CDR2 SASEGT.

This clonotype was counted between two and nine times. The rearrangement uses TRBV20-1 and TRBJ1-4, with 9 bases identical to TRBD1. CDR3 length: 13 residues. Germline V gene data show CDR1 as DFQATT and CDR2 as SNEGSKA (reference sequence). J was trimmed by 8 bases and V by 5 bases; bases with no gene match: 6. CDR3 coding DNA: TGCAGTGCTGAACAGGGGGCGCGGGAAAAACTGTTTTTT. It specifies CSAEQGAREKLFF.

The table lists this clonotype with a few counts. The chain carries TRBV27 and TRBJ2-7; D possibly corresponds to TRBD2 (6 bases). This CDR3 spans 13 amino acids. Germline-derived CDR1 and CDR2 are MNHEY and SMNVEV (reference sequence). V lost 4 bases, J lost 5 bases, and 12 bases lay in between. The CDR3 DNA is TGTGCCAGCAGTTCGACGGGAGCCCACGAGCAGTACTTC. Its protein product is CASSSTGAHEQYF.

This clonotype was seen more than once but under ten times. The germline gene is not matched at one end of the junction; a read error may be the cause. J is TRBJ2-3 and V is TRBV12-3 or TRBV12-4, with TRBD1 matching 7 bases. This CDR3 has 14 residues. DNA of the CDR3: TGTGCCAGCAGTCAACAGGGGTATGGAGATACGCAATATTTT. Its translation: CASSQQGYGDTQYF.

CDR3 in DNA: TGCAGCGCCACTGACCCTAAGGAAGCGGGAGGCTACTACGAGCAGTACTTC. Translated: CSATDPKEAGGYYEQYF. The rearrangement joins TRBV20-1 to TRBJ2-7; TRBD2 matches 9 bases. Germline assignment: CDR1 DFQATT and CDR2 SNEGSKA (reference sequence). The length of the CDR3 is 17 residues.

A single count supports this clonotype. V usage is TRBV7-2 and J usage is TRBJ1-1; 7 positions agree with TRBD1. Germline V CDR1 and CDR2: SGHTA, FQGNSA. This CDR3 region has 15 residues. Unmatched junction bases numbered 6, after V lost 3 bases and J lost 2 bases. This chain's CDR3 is CASSLGDRSNTEAFF. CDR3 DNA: TGTGCCAGCAGCTTGGGGGACAGATCTAACACTGAAGCTTTCTTT.

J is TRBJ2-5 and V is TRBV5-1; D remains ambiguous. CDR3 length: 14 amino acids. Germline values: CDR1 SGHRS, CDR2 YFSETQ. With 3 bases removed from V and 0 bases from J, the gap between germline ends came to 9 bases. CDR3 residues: CASSWAANQETQYF. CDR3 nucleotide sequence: TGCGCCAGCAGCTGGGCGGCCAACCAAGAGACCCAGTACTTC.

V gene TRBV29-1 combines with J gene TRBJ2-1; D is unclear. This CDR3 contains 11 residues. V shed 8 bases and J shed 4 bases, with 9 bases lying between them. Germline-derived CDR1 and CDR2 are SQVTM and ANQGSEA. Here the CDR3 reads CSPRMYNEQFF. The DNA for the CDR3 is TGCAGCCCGCGGATGTACAATGAGCAGTTCTTC.

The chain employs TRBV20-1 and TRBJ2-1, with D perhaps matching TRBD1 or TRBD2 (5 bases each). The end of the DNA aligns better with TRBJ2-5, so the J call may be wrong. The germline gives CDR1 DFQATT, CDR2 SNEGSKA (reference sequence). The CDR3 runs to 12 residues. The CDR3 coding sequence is TGCAGTGCTAGAGTGGGGACGGAGACCCAGTACTTC. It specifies CSARVGTETQYF.

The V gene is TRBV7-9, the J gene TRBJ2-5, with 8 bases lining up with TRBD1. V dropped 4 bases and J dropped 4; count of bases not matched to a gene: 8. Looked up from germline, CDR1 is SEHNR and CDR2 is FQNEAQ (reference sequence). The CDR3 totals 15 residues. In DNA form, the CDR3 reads TGTGCCAGCAGCTCCATCAGGGGGCGCTCAGAGACCCAGTACTTC. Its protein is CASSSIRGRSETQYF.

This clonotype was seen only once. CDR3 sequence reads: CSVGLASQETQYF. As DNA, the CDR3 is TGCAGCGTGGGACTAGCGTCACAAGAGACCCAGTACTTC. The V gene is TRBV29-1, the J gene TRBJ2-5, with 10 bases lining up with TRBD2. The V gene end was trimmed by 6 bases and the J gene end by 2 bases; junction bases not matched to a gene: 3. Germline V lookup: CDR1 SQVTM, CDR2 ANQGSEA. The CDR3 loop spans 13 amino acids.

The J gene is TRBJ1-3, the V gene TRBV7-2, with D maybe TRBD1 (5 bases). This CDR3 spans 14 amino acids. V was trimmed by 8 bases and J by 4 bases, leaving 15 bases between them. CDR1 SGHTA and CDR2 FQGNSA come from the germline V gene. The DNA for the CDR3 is TGTGCCAGCGAAAGAGAGGGGAGCGGAAACACCATATATTTT. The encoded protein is CASEREGSGNTIYF.

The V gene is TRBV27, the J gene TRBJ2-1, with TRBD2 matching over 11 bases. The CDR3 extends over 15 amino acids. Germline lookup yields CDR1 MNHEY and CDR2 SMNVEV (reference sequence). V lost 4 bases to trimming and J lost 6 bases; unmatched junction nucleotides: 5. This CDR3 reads CASSSLAGGINEQFF. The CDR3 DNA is TGTGCCAGCAGTTCCCTAGCGGGGGGAATCAATGAGCAGTTCTTC.

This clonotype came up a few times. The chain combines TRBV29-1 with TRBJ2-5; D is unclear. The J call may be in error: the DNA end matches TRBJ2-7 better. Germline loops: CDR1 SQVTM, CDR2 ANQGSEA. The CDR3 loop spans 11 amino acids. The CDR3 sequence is CSVGLGYEQYF. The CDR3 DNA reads TGCAGCGTTGGATTAGGGTACGAGCAGTACTTC.

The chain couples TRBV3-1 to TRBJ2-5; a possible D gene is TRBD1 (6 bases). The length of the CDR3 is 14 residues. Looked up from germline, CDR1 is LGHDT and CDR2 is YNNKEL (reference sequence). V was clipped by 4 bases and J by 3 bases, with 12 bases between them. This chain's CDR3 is CASSLTGTEETQYF. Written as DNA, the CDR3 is TGTGCCAGCAGCCTTACAGGGACGGAAGAGACCCAGTACTTC.

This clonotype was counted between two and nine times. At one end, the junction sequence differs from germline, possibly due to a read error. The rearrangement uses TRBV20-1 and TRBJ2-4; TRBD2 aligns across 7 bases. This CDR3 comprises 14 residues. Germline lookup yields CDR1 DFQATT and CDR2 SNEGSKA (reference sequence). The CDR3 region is CSATSAKAKNIQHF. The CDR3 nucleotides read TGCAGTGCAACTAGCGCTAAGGCCAAAAACATTCAGCACTTC.

CDR3 coding DNA: TGCAGCGTTGAACTACGGCTTTCGAAGGCTGAAGCTTTCTTT. Amino acid sequence: CSVELRLSKAEAFF. V usage is TRBV29-1 and J usage is TRBJ1-1; unclear D gene. The germline gives CDR1 SQVTM, CDR2 ANQGSEA. The CDR3 spans 14 residues. V lost 2 bases, J lost 6 bases, and 16 bases lay in between.